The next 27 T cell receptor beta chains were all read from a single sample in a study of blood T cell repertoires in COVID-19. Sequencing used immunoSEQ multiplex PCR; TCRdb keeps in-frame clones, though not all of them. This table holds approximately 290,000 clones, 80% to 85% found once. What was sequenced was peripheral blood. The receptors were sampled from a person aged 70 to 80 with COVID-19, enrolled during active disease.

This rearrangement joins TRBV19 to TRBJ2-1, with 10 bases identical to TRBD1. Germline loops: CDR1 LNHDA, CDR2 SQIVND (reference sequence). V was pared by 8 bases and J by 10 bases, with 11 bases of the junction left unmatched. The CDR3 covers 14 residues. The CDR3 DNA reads TGTGCCAGTGGACCCCGGGACAGGGGTCGAGAGCAGTTCTTC. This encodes CASGPRDRGREQFF.

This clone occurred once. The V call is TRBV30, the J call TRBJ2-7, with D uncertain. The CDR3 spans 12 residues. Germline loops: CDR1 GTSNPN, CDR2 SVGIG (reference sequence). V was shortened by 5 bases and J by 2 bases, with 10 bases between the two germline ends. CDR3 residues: CAWDQNPYEQYF. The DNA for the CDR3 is TGTGCCTGGGACCAGAACCCCTACGAGCAGTACTTC.

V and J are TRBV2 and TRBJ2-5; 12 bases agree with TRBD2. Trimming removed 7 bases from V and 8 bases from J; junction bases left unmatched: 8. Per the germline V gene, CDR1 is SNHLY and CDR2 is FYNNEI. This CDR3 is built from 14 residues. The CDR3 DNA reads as TGTGCCAGCATTCCTAGCGGGGGGGCCAGTACCCAGTACTTC. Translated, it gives CASIPSGGASTQYF.

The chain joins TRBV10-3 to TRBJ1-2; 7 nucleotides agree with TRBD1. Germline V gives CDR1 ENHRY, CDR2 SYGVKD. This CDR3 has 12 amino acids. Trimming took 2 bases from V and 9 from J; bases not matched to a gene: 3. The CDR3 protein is CAISEDRVSYTF. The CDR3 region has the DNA TGTGCCATCAGTGAGGACAGGGTTAGCTACACCTTC.

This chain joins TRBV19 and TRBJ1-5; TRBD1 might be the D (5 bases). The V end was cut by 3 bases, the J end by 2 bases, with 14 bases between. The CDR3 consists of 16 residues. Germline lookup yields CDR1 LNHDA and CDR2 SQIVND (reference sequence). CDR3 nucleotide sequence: TGTGCCAGTAGTATTACCCCGGCGGGGGGCAATCAGCCCCAGCATTTT. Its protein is CASSITPAGGNQPQHF.

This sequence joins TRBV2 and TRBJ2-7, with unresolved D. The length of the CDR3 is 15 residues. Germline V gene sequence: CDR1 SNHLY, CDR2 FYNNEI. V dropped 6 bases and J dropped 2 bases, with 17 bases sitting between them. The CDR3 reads CASRPERGPTYEQYF. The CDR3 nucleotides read TGTGCCAGCAGACCCGAAAGAGGTCCAACCTACGAGCAGTACTTC.

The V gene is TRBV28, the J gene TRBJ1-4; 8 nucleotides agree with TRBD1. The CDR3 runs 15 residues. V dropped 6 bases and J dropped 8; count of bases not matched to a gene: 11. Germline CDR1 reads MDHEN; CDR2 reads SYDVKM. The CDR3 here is CASSEAGTGNEKLFF. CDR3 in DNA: TGTGCCAGCAGCGAAGCCGGGACAGGAAACGAAAAACTGTTTTTT.

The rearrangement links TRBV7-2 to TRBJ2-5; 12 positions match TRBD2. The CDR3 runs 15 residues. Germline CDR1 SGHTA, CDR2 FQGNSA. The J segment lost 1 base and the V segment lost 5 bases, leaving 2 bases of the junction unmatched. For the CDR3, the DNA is TGTGCCAGCAGCCGGACTAGCGGGATCCAAGAGACCCAGTACTTC. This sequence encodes CASSRTSGIQETQYF.

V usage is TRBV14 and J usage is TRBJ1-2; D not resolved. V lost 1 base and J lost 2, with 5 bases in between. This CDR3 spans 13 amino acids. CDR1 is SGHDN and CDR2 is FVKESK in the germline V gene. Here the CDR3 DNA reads TGTGCCAGCAGCCAAGCCAGGAACTATGGCTACACCTTC. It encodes CASSQARNYGYTF.

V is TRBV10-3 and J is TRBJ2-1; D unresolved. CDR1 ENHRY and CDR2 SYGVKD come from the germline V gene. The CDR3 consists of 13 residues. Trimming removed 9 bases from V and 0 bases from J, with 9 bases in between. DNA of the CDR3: TGTGCCATTCAGTCTAGCTCCTACAATGAGCAGTTCTTC. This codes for CAIQSSSYNEQFF.

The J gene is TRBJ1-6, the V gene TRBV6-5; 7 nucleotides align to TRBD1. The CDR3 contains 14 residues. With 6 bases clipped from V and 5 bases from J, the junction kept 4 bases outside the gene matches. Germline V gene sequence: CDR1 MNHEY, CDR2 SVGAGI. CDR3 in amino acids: CASRGDSHNSPLHF. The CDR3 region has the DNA TGTGCCAGCAGAGGGGACAGTCATAATTCACCCCTCCACTTT.

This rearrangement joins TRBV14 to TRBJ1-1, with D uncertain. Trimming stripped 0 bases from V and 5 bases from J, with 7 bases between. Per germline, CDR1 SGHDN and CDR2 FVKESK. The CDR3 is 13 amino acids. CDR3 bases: TGTGCCAGCAGCCAAGATTGGCGGACTGAAGCTTTCTTT. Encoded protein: CASSQDWRTEAFF. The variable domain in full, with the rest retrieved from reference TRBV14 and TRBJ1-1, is EAGVTQFPSHSVIEKGQTVTLRCDPISGHDNLYWYRRVMGKEIKFLLHFVKESKQDESGMPNNRFLAERTGGTYSTLKVQPAELEDSGVYFCASSQDWRTEAFFGQGTRLTVV.

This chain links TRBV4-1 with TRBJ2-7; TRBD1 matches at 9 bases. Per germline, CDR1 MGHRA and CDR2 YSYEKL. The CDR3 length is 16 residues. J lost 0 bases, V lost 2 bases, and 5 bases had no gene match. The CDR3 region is CASSQNPGQGSYEQYF. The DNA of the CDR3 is TGCGCCAGCAGCCAAAACCCGGGACAGGGCTCCTACGAGCAGTACTTC.

Written as DNA, the CDR3 is TGTGCCAGCAGCTTCAGAACAGGGGGGCGTACCGGGGAGCTGTTTTTT. It specifies CASSFRTGGRTGELFF. V usage is TRBV5-6 and J usage is TRBJ2-2; 8 bases map to TRBD1. CDR1 is SGHDT, CDR2 YYEEEE, per germline. After removal of 2 bases from V and 5 bases from J, the junction contained 8 bases not matched to a gene. The CDR3 consists of 16 residues.

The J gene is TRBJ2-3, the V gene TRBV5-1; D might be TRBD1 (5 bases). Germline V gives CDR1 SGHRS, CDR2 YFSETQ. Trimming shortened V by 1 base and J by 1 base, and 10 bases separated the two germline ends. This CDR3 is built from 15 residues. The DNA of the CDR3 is TGCGCCAGCAGCTTGAGGGGTATCGGCACAGATACGCAGTATTTT. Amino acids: CASSLRGIGTDTQYF.

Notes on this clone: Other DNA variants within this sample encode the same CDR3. The chain's CDR3 is CSARTGYEQYF. The CDR3 nucleotides are TGCAGTGCTAGGACAGGGTACGAGCAGTACTTC. The J gene is TRBJ2-7, the V gene TRBV20-1; TRBD1 aligns across 7 bases. Germline loops: CDR1 DFQATT, CDR2 SNEGSKA (reference sequence). The CDR3 extends over 11 amino acids. The junction had 0 bases not matched to a gene; V was cut back by 3 bases and J by 4 bases.

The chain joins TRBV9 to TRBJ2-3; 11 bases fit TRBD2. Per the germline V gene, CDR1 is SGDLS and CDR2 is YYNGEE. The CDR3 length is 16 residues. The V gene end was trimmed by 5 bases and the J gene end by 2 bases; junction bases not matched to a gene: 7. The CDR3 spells CASRETSGVITDTQYF. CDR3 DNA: TGTGCCAGCAGGGAGACTAGCGGGGTTATCACAGATACGCAGTATTTT. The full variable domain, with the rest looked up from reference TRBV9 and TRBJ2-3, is DSGVTQTPKHLITATGQRVTLRCSPRSGDLSVYWYQQSLDQGLQFLIQYYNGEERAKGNILERFSAQQFPDLHSELNLSSLELGDSALYFCASRETSGVITDTQYFGPGTRLTVL.

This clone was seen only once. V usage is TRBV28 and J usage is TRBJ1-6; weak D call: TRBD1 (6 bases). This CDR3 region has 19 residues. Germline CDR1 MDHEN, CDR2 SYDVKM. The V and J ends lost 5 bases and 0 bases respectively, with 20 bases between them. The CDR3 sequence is CASSSPDRAVSSYNSPLHF. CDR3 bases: TGTGCCAGCAGTAGCCCGGACAGAGCGGTAAGCTCCTATAATTCACCCCTCCACTTT.

CDR3 in DNA: TGTGCCACCCACATCGACAGGGTGAACACTGAAGCTTTCTTT. Translation: CATHIDRVNTEAFF. The rearrangement links TRBV6-5 to TRBJ1-1; 7 bases align to TRBD1. In germline, CDR1 is MNHEY, CDR2 SVGAGI. The CDR3 is 14 residues long. The V segment lost 10 bases and the J segment 0 bases; nucleotides outside the gene matches: 8.

The CDR3 protein is CASSLRNRDNSPLHF. The CDR3 DNA sequence: TGTGCCAGCAGCTTAAGGAACAGGGATAATTCACCCCTCCACTTT. The chain has TRBV7-3 and TRBJ1-6; D is possibly TRBD1 (6 bases). CDR1 and CDR2 from the germline V gene are SGHTA and FQGTGA. The CDR3 sequence is 15 residues long. The V end was cut by 1 base, the J end by 5 bases, with 9 bases between.

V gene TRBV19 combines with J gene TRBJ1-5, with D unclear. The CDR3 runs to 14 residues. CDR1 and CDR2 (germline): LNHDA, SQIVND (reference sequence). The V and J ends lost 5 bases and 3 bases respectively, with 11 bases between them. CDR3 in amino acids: CASSWAGANQPQHF. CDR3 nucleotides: TGTGCCAGTAGTTGGGCAGGCGCCAATCAGCCCCAGCATTTT.

Here the CDR3 reads CASSVGHFGTGYYNEQFF. The CDR3, as DNA: TGTGCCAGCAGCGTAGGGCATTTTGGAACGGGTTACTACAATGAGCAGTTCTTC. The rearrangement uses TRBV9 and TRBJ2-1; D is unclear. V shed 0 bases and J shed 3 bases, with 19 bases lying between them. Germline V CDR1 and CDR2: SGDLS, YYNGEE. The CDR3 covers 18 residues.

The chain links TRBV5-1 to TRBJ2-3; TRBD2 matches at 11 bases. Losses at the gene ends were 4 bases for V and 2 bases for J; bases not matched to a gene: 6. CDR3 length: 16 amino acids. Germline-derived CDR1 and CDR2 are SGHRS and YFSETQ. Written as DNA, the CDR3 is TGCGCCAGCAGCCCCTTGACTAGCGGGAACACAGATACGCAGTATTTT. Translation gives CASSPLTSGNTDTQYF.

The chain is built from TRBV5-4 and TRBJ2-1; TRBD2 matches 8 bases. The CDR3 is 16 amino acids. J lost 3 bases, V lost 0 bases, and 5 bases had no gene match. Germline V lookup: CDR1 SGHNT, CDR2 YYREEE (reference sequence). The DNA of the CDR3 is TGTGCCAGCAGCTTGGGGGCGGCGGGGGGCTACAATGAGCAGTTCTTC. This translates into CASSLGAAGGYNEQFF. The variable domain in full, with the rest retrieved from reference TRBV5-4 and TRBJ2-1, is ETGVTQSPTHLIKTRGQQVTLRCSSQSGHNTVSWYQQALGQGPQFIFQYYREEENGRGNFPPRFSGLQFPNYSSELNVNALELDDSALYLCASSLGAAGGYNEQFFGPGTRLTVL.

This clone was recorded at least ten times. As DNA, the CDR3 is TGTGCCAGCAGCACAAGGGGGCGGGACGGGGAGCTGTTTTTT. This sequence encodes CASSTRGRDGELFF. The genes are TRBV7-2 and TRBJ2-2, with D possibly matching TRBD1 (7 bases). The CDR3 sequence is 14 residues long. Germline CDR1 reads SGHTA; CDR2 reads FQGNSA. V lost 5 bases to trimming and J lost 7 bases, with 14 bases between them.

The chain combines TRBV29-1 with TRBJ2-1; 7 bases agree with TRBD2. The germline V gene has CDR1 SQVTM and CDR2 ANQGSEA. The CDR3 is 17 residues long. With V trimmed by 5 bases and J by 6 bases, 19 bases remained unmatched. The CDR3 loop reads CSVSFVWGLAVGNEQFF. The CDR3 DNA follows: TGCAGCGTTTCGTTCGTTTGGGGCCTAGCGGTCGGCAATGAGCAGTTCTTC.

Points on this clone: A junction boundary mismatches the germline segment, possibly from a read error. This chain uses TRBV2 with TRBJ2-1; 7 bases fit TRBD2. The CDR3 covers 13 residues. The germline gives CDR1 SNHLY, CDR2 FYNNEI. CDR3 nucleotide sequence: TGTGCCAGCAAGTTCGAGCCGGGACTAAGGTTGGTCTTC. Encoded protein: CASKFEPGLRLVF.